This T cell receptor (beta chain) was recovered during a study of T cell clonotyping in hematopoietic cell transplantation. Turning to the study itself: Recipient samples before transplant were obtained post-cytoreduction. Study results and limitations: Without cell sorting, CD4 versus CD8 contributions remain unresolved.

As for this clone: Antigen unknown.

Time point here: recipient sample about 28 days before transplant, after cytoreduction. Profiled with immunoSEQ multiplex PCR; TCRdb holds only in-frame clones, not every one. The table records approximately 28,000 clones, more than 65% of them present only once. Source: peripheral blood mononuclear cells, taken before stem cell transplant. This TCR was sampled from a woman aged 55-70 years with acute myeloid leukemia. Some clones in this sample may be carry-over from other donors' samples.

The CDR3 bases are TGCGCCAGCAGCCCGGGAACCACCTACGAGCAGTACTTC. This sequence encodes CASSPGTTYEQYF. The chain recombines TRBV5-1 with TRBJ2-7, with D possibly matching TRBD2 (5 bases). The ends were cut back, 4 bases at V and 2 bases at J, with 10 bases in the middle. This CDR3 is 13 amino acids long. CDR1 and CDR2 (germline): SGHRS, YFSETQ.